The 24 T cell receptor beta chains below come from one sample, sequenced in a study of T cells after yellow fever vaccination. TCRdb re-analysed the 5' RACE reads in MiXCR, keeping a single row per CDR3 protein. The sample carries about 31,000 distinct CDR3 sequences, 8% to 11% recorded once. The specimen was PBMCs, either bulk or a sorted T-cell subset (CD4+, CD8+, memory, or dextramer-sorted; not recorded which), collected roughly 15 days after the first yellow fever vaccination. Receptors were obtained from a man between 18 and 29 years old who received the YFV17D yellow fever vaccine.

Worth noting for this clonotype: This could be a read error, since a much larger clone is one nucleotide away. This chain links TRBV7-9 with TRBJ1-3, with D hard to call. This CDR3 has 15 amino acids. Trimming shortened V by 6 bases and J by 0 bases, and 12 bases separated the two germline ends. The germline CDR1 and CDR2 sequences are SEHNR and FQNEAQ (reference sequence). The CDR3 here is CASRLNLRSGNTIYF. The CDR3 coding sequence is TGTGCCAGCAGGTTAAACCTTCGCTCTGGAAACACCATATATTTT.

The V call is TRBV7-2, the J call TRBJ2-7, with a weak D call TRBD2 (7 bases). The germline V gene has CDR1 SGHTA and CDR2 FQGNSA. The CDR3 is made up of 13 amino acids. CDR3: CASSSRGGGAQGV. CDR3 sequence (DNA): TGTGCCAGCAGCTCGAGGGGGGGCGGGGCCCAAGGGGTC.

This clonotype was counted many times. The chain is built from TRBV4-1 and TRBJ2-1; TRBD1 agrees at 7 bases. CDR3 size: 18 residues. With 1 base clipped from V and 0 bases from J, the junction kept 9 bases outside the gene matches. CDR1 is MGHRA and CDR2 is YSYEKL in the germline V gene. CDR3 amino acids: CASSQGQGEWDSYNEQFF. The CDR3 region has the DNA TGCGCCAGCAGCCAAGGACAGGGCGAATGGGACTCCTACAATGAGCAGTTCTTC.

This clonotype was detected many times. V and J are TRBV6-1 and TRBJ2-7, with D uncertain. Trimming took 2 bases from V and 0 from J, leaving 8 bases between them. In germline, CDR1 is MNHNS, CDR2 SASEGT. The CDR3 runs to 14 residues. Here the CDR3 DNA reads TGTGCCAGCAGTGAACCCGGGTCCTCCTACGAGCAGTACTTC. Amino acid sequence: CASSEPGSSYEQYF.

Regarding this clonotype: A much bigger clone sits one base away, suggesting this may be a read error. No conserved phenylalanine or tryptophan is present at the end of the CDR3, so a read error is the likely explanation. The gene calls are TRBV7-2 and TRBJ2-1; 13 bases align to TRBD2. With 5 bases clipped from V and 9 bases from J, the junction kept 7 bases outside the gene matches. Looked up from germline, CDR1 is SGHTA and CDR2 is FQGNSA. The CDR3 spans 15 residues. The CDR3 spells CASSLDTSGGVEQFL. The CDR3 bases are TGTGCCAGCAGCCTAGATACTAGCGGGGGGGTTGAGCAGTTCTTA.

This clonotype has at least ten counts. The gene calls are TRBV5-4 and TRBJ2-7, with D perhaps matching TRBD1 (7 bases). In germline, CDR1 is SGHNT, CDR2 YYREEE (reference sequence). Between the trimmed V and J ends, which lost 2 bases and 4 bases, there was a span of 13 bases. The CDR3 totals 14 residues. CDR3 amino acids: CASSFGRGRYEQYF. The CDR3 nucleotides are TGTGCCAGCAGCTTTGGCAGGGGGAGGTACGAGCAGTACTTC.

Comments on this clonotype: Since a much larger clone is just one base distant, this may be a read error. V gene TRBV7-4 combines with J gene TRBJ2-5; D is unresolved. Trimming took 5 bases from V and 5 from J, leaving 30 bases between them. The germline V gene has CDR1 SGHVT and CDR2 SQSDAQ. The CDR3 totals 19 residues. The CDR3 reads CASSPDSTVTPAWIETQYF. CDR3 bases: TGTGCCAGCAGCCCTGACTCGACCGTGACTCCGGCGTGGATCGAGACCCAGTACTTC.

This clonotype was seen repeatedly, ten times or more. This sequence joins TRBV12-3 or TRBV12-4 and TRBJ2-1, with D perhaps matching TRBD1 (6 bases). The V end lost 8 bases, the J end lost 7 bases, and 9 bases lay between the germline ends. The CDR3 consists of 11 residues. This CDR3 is CASDRGNEQFF. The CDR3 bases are TGTGCCAGCGATAGGGGGAATGAGCAGTTCTTC.

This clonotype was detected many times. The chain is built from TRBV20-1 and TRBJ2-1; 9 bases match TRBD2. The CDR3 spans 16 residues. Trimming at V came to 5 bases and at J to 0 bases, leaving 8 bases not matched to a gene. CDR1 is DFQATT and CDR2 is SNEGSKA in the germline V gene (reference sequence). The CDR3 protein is CSARPSGVGSYNEQFF. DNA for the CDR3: TGCAGTGCTCGCCCTAGCGGGGTAGGCTCCTACAATGAGCAGTTCTTC.

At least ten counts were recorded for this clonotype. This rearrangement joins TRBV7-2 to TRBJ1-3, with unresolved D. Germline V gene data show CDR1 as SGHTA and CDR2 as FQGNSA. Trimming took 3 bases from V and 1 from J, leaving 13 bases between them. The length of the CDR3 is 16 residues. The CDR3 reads CASSFVAGLSGNTIYF. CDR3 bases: TGTGCCAGCAGCTTCGTGGCGGGCTTATCTGGAAACACCATATATTTT.

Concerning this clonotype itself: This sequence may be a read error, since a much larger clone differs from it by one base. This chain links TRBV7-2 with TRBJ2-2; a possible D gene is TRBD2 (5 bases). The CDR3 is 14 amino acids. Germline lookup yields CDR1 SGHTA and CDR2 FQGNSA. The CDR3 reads CASSPRTDTVELFF. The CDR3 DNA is TGTGCCAGCAGCCCCAGGACTGACACCGTGGAGCTGTTTTTT.

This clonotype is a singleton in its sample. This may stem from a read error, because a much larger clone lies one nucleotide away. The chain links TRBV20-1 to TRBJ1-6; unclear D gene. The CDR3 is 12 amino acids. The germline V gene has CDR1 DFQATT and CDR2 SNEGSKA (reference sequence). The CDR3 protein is CSIGQRDSPFHF. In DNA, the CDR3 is TGCAGTATCGGGCAAAGGGATTCACCCTTCCACTTT.

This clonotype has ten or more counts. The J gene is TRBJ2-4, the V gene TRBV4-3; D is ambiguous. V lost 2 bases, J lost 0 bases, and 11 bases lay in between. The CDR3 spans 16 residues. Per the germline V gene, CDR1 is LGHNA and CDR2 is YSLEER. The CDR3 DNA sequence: TGCGCCAGCAGCCAAAGCTCGGGTCTAGCCAAAAACATTCAGTACTTC. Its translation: CASSQSSGLAKNIQYF.

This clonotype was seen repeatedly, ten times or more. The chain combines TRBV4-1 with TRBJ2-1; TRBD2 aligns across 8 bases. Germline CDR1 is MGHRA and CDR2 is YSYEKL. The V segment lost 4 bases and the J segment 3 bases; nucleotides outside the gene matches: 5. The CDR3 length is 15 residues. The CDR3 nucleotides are TGCGCCAGCAGCCGGGGAACTAGCGGCTACAATGAGCAGTTCTTC. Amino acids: CASSRGTSGYNEQFF.

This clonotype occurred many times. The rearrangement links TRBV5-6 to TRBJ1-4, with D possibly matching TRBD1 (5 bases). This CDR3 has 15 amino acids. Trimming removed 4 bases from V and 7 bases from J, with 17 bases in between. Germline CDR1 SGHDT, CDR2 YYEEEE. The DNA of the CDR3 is TGTGCCAGCAGCGACAGCGAGACAACGTCTGAAAAACTGTTTTTT. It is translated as CASSDSETTSEKLFF.

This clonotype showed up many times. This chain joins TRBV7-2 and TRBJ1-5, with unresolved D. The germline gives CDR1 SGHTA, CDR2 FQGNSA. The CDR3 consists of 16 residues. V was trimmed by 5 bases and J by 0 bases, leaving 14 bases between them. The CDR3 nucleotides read TGTGCCAGCAGCCCTTCTACGATCCATAGCAATCAGCCCCAGCATTTT. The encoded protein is CASSPSTIHSNQPQHF.

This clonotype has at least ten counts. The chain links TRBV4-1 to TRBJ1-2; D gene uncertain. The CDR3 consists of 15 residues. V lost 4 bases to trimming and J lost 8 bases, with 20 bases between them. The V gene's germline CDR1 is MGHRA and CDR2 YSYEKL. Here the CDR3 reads CASSRVPPGASGYTF. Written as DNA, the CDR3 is TGCGCCAGCAGCCGGGTACCTCCGGGCGCATCGGGCTACACCTTC.

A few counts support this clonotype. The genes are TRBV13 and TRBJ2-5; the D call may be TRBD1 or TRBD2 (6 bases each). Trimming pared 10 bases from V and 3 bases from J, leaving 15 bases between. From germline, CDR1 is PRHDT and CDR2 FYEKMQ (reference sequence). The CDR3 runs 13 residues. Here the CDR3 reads CAIRRRGEETQYF. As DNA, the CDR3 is TGTGCCATACGCCGGAGGGGGGAAGAGACCCAGTACTTC. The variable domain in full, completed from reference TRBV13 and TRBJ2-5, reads AAGVIQSPRHLIKEKRETATLKCYPIPRHDTVYWYQQGPGQDPQFLISFYEKMQSDKGSIPDRFSAQQFSDYHSELNMSSLELGDSALYFCAIRRRGEETQYFGPGTRLLVL.

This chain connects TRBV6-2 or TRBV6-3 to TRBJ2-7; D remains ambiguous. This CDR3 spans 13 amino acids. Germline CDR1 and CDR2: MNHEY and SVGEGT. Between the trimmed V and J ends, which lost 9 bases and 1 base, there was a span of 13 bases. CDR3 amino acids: CARSDGISYEQYV. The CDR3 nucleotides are TGTGCCAGAAGTGATGGGATTTCCTACGAGCAGTACGTC.

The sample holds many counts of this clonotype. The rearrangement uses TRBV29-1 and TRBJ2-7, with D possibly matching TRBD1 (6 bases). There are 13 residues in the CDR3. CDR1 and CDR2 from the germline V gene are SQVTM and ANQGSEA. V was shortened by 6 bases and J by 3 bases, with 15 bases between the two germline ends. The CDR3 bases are TGCAGCGTCACAACAGGGATCAGCTACGAGCAGTACTTC. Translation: CSVTTGISYEQYF.

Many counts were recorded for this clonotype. Here the CDR3 reads CASSATDNSPLHF. CDR3 DNA: TGTGCCAGCAGCGCAACGGATAATTCACCCCTCCACTTT. V and J are TRBV9 and TRBJ1-6; D remains ambiguous. Germline CDR1 reads SGDLS; CDR2 reads YYNGEE. V was clipped by 3 bases and J by 5 bases, with 6 bases between them. This CDR3 is built from 13 residues.

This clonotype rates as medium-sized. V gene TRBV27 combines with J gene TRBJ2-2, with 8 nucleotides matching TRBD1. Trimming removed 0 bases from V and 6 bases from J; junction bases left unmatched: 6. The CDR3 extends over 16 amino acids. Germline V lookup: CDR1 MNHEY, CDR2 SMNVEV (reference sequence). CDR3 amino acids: CASSLSRQGYAGELFF. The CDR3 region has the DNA TGTGCCAGCAGTTTATCGAGACAGGGGTACGCCGGGGAGCTGTTTTTT.

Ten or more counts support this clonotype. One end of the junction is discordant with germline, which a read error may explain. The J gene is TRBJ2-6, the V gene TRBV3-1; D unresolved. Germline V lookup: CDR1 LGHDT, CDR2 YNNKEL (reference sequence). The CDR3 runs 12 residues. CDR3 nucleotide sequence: TGTGCCAGCAGCCAAGAGCAGACACTCTGGGCTTTC. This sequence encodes CASSQEQTLWAF.

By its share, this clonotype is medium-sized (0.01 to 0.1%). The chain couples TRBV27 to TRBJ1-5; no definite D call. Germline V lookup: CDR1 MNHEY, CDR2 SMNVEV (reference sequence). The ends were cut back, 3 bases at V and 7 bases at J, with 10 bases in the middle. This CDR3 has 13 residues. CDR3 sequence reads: CASSLGAIQPQHF. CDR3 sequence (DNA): TGTGCCAGCAGTTTGGGCGCGATACAGCCCCAGCATTTT.